The 10 T cell receptor beta chains presented below share a single source sample, sequenced in a study of CD8 T cells in ankylosing spondylitis. TCRdb reprocessed the 5' RACE reads via MiXCR and lists one record per CDR3 protein. Of around 230,000 distinct CDR3 sequences listed, less than 10% are singletons. The specimen sequenced was blood, either unsorted or a sorted T cell fraction (not recorded which). The receptors were gathered from a male donor with ankylosing spondylitis or in good health (not recorded which).

This clonotype was picked up many times. This chain links TRBV20-1 with TRBJ2-1, with 7 bases matching TRBD2. CDR1 and CDR2 (germline): DFQATT, SNEGSKA (reference sequence). CDR3 length: 13 residues. V dropped 6 bases and J dropped 10; count of bases not matched to a gene: 12. CDR3 protein: CSAARNGLGEQFF. As DNA, the CDR3 is TGCAGTGCCGCCCGAAACGGACTAGGGGAGCAGTTCTTC.

The table lists this clonotype with a few counts. The chain carries TRBV4-3 and TRBJ1-2; D is unresolved. Trimming removed 1 base from V and 1 base from J, with 13 bases in between. The CDR3 contains 16 residues. From germline, CDR1 is LGHNA and CDR2 YSLEER. The CDR3 DNA reads TGCGCCAGCAGCCAAGCGGCGGCAGACCTTAACTATGGCTACACCTTC. Encoded protein: CASSQAAADLNYGYTF.

V is TRBV6-5 and J is TRBJ2-1; D is ambiguous. Deletions cut 2 bases from V and 7 bases from J, with 6 bases between. This CDR3 region has 12 residues. In germline, CDR1 is MNHEY, CDR2 SVGAGI. CDR3 amino acids: CASSYGQNEQFF. CDR3 sequence (DNA): TGTGCCAGCAGTTACGGTCAGAATGAGCAGTTCTTC.

The chain is built from TRBV20-1 and TRBJ1-1; 7 bases agree with TRBD1. V shed 0 bases and J 1 base; nucleotides not matched to a gene: 8. Germline-derived CDR1 and CDR2 are DFQATT and SNEGSKA (reference sequence). This CDR3 comprises 16 residues. CDR3 loop: CSARDSRDSWNTEAFF. CDR3 DNA sequence: TGCAGTGCTAGAGATAGCCGGGACAGCTGGAACACTGAAGCTTTCTTT.

The chain is built from TRBV10-3 and TRBJ1-1, with TRBD1 matching over 7 bases. Germline V gene sequence: CDR1 ENHRY, CDR2 SYGVKD. The junction had 5 bases not matched to a gene; V was cut back by 3 bases and J by 4 bases. This CDR3 region has 14 residues. The CDR3 region is CAISDQQGSTEAFF. As DNA, the CDR3 is TGTGCCATCAGTGACCAACAGGGGAGCACTGAAGCTTTCTTT.

This clonotype has ten or more counts. This chain joins TRBV10-3 and TRBJ1-5; TRBD1 might be the D (5 bases). The CDR3 has 14 residues. V lost 6 bases, J lost 5 bases, and 14 bases lay in between. Looked up from germline, CDR1 is ENHRY and CDR2 is SYGVKD. The DNA for the CDR3 is TGTGCCATCAGGGCCGGGGGGGGAGATCAGCCCCAGCATTTT. This gives the protein CAIRAGGGDQPQHF.

This clonotype was counted at least ten times. V and J are TRBV20-1 and TRBJ2-6; D gene unclear. Trimming stripped 6 bases from V and 2 bases from J, with 8 bases between. This CDR3 comprises 13 residues. From germline, CDR1 is DFQATT and CDR2 SNEGSKA (reference sequence). The CDR3 sequence: CSAPGPGANVLTF. The CDR3 DNA reads as TGCAGTGCACCCGGACCTGGGGCCAACGTCCTGACTTTC.

This clonotype occurred many times. The chain uses TRBV5-1 and TRBJ1-3; 7 nucleotides agree with TRBD1. CDR1 and CDR2 (germline): SGHRS, YFSETQ. The CDR3 covers 15 residues. J was trimmed by 5 bases and V by 0 bases; bases with no gene match: 5. DNA for the CDR3: TGCGCCAGCAGCTTGGACCGGGACAGCAGAAACACCATATATTTT. The encoded protein is CASSLDRDSRNTIYF.

This rearrangement joins TRBV5-5 to TRBJ2-7; D is tentatively TRBD1 or TRBD2 (5 bases each). V lost 0 bases to trimming and J lost 6 bases, with 13 bases between them. There are 14 residues in the CDR3. Looked up from germline, CDR1 is SGHKS and CDR2 is YYEKEE (reference sequence). CDR3 residues: CASSLAVRAGEQYF. CDR3 nucleotide sequence: TGTGCCAGCAGCTTGGCTGTCAGGGCGGGCGAGCAGTACTTC.

This clonotype was seen repeatedly, ten times or more. The chain links TRBV24-1 to TRBJ1-5; possible D gene TRBD1, 6 bases. V was pared by 2 bases and J by 4 bases, with 17 bases between. The CDR3 covers 17 residues. CDR1 is KGHDR and CDR2 is SFDVKD in the germline V gene. The DNA of the CDR3 is TGTGCCACCAGTGATTCCGGCAGGGGTTTAGCAAATCAGCCCCAGCATTTT. Encoded protein: CATSDSGRGLANQPQHF.